This is a list of T cell receptor beta chains from one sample in a study of T cell repertoires in cytomegalovirus infection. TCRdb analysed the reads with MiXCR anew, one entry per CDR3 protein. The sample carries about 700,000 distinct CDR3 sequences, 30% to 40% recorded once. Their antigens are not known. The sample was cultured PBMCs, taken from culture after CMV antigen stimulation. The origin of the receptors is a human donor in good health (CMV status not recorded). Some clones in this sample may be carry-over from other donors' samples. CDR3s include the opening cysteine and the closing phenylalanine or tryptophan. D genes are given only for firm matches. Clone size is given for some rows only: seen once, a few or many times, or a class if the clone is expanded.

v_call	j_call	clone_size	d_call	cdr3_nt	cdr3_aa
TRBV20-1	TRBJ2-5	NA	NA	TGCAGTGCTCGTAACCCCTGGGACTTGGGGGGAGAGACCCAGTACTTC	CSARNPWDLGGETQYF
TRBV12-3/TRBV12-4	TRBJ1-2	once	NA	TGTGCCAGCTCACCCACGAGGGGGAGCGGCTACACCTTC	CASSPTRGSGYTF
TRBV7-9	TRBJ2-7	NA	NA	TGTGCCAGCAGCTTACGACGAGAACTTGGCGAGCAGTACTTC	CASSLRRELGEQYF
TRBV7-2	TRBJ1-6	few	NA	TGTGCCAGCAGCTTGAACAGCCTTGGTTATTCACCCCTCCACTTT	CASSLNSLGYSPLHF
TRBV4-3	TRBJ2-7	NA	TRBD2	TGCGCCAGCAGCCTCCCCCTTGTTGTAATAGCGGGAGGGTACGAGCAGTACTTC	CASSLPLVVIAGGYEQYF
TRBV28	TRBJ1-1	few	NA	TGTGCCAGCTTTCGGGGGGCCCGTGTGAGGAACACTGAAGCTTTCTTT	CASFRGARVRNTEAFF
TRBV20-1	TRBJ1-2	few	TRBD1	TGCAGTGCTAGGGGACAGGGTGGCTATGGCTACACCTTC	CSARGQGGYGYTF
TRBV20-1	TRBJ2-1	NA	TRBD2	TGCAGTGCTAGACCGGGAGGGCCGGGCAATGAGCAGTTCTTC	CSARPGGPGNEQFF
TRBV7-2	TRBJ1-2	few	TRBD1	TGTGCCAGCAGCCAAAGACAGGGTACAGGCTACACCTTC	CASSQRQGTGYTF
TRBV19	TRBJ1-6	few	NA	TGTGCCAGTAGTATAAGACAGCCTAATTCACCCCTCCACTTT	CASSIRQPNSPLHF
TRBV6-8	TRBJ2-3	NA	NA	TGTGCCAGCAGTTACTCTCCCCCCGATACGCAGTATTTT	CASSYSPPDTQYF
TRBV5-4	TRBJ2-7	NA	NA	TGTGCCAGCAGCTTGGGGGGACTCCAGGGAGGATTTCCCTACGAGCAGTACTTC	CASSLGGLQGGFPYEQYF